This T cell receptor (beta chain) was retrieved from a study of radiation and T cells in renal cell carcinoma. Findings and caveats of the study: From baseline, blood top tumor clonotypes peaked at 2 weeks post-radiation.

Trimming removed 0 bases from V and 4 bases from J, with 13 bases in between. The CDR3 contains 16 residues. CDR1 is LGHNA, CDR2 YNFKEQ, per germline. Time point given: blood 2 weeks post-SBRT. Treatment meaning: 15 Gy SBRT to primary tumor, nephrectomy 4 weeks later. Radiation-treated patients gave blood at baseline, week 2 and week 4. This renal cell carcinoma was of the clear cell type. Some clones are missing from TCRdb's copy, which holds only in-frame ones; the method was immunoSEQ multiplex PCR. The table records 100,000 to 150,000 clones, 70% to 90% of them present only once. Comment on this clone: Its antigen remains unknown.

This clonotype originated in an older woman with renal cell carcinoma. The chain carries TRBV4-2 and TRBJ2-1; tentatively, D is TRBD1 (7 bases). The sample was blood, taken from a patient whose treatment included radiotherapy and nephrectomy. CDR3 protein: CASSQDWQGGYNEQFF. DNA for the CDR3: TGTGCCAGCAGCCAAGATTGGCAGGGGGGTTACAATGAGCAGTTCTTC.